These T cell receptor beta chains were read from a single sample in a study of OX40 agonist ivuxolimab in advanced cancers. Sequencing was performed with immunoSEQ multiplex PCR; in TCRdb, only in-frame clones are kept and a portion is missing. The sample records more than 35,000 clones, more than 80% being singletons. This specimen was CD4+ or CD8+ T cells sorted from blood, taken in a trial of the OX40 agonist ivuxolimab. Receptors originate from an adult with an advanced solid tumor such as melanoma, head and neck, liver or kidney cancer. Each CDR3 is given with its conserved first and last residue. A D gene is named only where the DNA matches it firmly. Not every row has a clone size; where given, it reads once, few, many or a size class.

V gene	J gene	D gene	clone size	CDR3 DNA	CDR3 protein
TRBV6-1	TRBJ2-5	TRBD1	.	TGTGCCAGCAGTGGACAGACAGGGGGCAGCGAGACCCAGTACTTC	CASSGQTGGSETQYF
TRBV9	TRBJ1-3	TRBD1	.	TGTGCCAGCAGCGTGGGACAGGTCACCTCTGGAAACACCATATATTTT	CASSVGQVTSGNTIYF
TRBV10-3	TRBJ2-1	.	.	TGTGCCATCAGTGACTTCGAGCGGGTGAGCTCCTACAATGAGCAGTTCTTC	CAISDFERVSSYNEQFF
TRBV5-6	TRBJ2-7	.	.	TGTGCCAGCAGTGGAGGCAGCTCCTACGAGCAGTACTTC	CASSGGSSYEQYF
TRBV6-1	TRBJ2-7	.	.	TGTGCCAGCACAGATGGTAGCTGGTACGAGCAGTACTTC	CASTDGSWYEQYF
TRBV18	TRBJ2-1	.	.	TGTGCCAGCTCACCACCACCTCCTGTTCATCCTACCTACAATGAGCAGTTCTTC	CASSPPPPVHPTYNEQFF
TRBV11-2	TRBJ2-3	.	once	TGTGCCAGCAGCTTAGATAGCGGAATCACAGATACGCAGTATTTT	CASSLDSGITDTQYF
TRBV19	TRBJ1-5	TRBD1	.	TGTGCCAGTACGCGGGACAGGGGAGGGTATAGCAATCAGCCCCAGCATTTT	CASTRDRGGYSNQPQHF
TRBV6-6	TRBJ1-2	TRBD1	.	TGTGCCAGCAGTTACAGGGGGCTCAATGGCTACACCTTC	CASSYRGLNGYTF
TRBV28	TRBJ1-1	.	.	TGTGCCAGCAGTTGGGCCAGGGCGGGAACTGAAGCTTTCTTT	CASSWARAGTEAFF
TRBV6-8	TRBJ1-2	.	few	TGTGCCAGCAGTTACTTAGGGGTCGATGGCTACACCTTC	CASSYLGVDGYTF